The next 20 T cell receptor beta chains were all read from a single sample in a study of OX40 agonist ivuxolimab in advanced cancers. The repertoire was sequenced with immunoSEQ multiplex PCR; TCRdb's copy has only in-frame clones and lacks some. The sample consists of 77,000 or so clones, about 91% of them appearing once. Source: CD4+ or CD8+ T cells sorted from blood, taken in a trial of the OX40 agonist ivuxolimab. The origin of the receptors is an adult with an advanced solid tumor such as melanoma, head and neck, liver or kidney cancer.

The gene calls are TRBV7-9 and TRBJ2-5, with 10 nucleotides matching TRBD1. The length of the CDR3 is 15 residues. Germline CDR1 SEHNR, CDR2 FQNEAQ (reference sequence). Unmatched junction bases numbered 8, after V lost 5 bases and J lost 5 bases. The CDR3 is CASSLGTGAGETQYF. The DNA for the CDR3 is TGTGCCAGCAGCCTTGGGACAGGGGCCGGGGAGACCCAGTACTTC.

This chain links TRBV10-3 with TRBJ1-3, with a tentative D call TRBD1 (6 bases). The CDR3 length is 18 residues. V was clipped by 2 bases and J by 0 bases, with 17 bases between them. Germline CDR1 reads ENHRY; CDR2 reads SYGVKD. CDR3 sequence: CAISERWTATHSGNTIYF. DNA for the CDR3: TGTGCCATCAGTGAGAGGTGGACAGCCACCCACTCTGGAAACACCATATATTTT.

The V call is TRBV29-1, the J call TRBJ1-5; D gene ambiguous. Germline assignment: CDR1 SQVTM and CDR2 ANQGSEA. This CDR3 has 12 residues. V was cut by 7 bases and J by 5 bases, with 12 bases left in between. The CDR3 sequence: CSAREGDQPQHF. The CDR3 region has the DNA TGCAGCGCCCGGGAAGGAGATCAGCCCCAGCATTTT.

This chain connects TRBV29-1 to TRBJ1-6; 11 bases align to TRBD1. The germline V gene has CDR1 SQVTM and CDR2 ANQGSEA. Losses at the gene ends were 6 bases for V and 5 bases for J; bases not matched to a gene: 3. This CDR3 spans 14 amino acids. The CDR3 loop is CSVRDRGNNSPLHF. In nucleotides, the CDR3 is TGCAGCGTGCGGGACAGGGGGAATAATTCACCCCTCCACTTT. Full variable domain (missing parts from reference TRBV29-1 and TRBJ1-6): SAVISQKPSRDICQRGTSLTIQCQVDSQVTMMFWYRQQPGQSLTLIATANQGSEATYESGFVIDKFPISRPNLTFSTLTVSNMSPEDSSIYLCSVRDRGNNSPLHFGNGTRLTVT.

This clone came up a few times. This chain links TRBV19 with TRBJ1-5; 7 bases are shared with TRBD1. Germline V gives CDR1 LNHDA, CDR2 SQIVND (reference sequence). The CDR3 extends over 12 amino acids. Trimming cost V 7 bases and J 4 bases; bases outside gene matches: 1. CDR3 nucleotide sequence: TGTGCCAGTAACAGGGGAAATCAGCCCCAGCATTTT. It translates to CASNRGNQPQHF.

The chain uses TRBV28 and TRBJ2-7; D is unclear. V gave up 5 bases and J gave up 5 bases, with 28 bases separating them. This CDR3 spans 18 amino acids. Germline CDR1 MDHEN, CDR2 SYDVKM. The CDR3 nucleotides read TGTGCCAGCAGTGAGGTCGCGGTTGGGCCAGGTGGGTTTCACGAGCAGTACTTC. It is translated as CASSEVAVGPGGFHEQYF.

The chain links TRBV15 to TRBJ1-1, with unresolved D. V lost 1 base, J lost 0 bases, and 0 bases lay in between. Per germline, CDR1 LNHNV and CDR2 YYDKDF (reference sequence). The CDR3 is 12 residues long. The CDR3, as DNA: TGTGCCACCAGCAGAGTGAACACTGAAGCTTTCTTT. The encoded protein is CATSRVNTEAFF.

The CDR3 DNA reads as TGTGCCAGCAGGACCTTAGGGACAGGGAGCTACAATGAGCAGTTCTTC. Residues: CASRTLGTGSYNEQFF. This chain joins TRBV5-5 and TRBJ2-1; 9 bases are a match to TRBD1. The CDR3 is made up of 16 amino acids. Germline CDR1 SGHKS, CDR2 YYEKEE (reference sequence). V gave up 5 bases and J gave up 3 bases; unmatched junction bases: 9.

The rearrangement links TRBV2 to TRBJ2-3, with D uncertain. Germline CDR1 and CDR2: SNHLY and FYNNEI. Trimming left V 2 bases short and J 7 bases short, with 7 bases between. The CDR3 extends over 12 amino acids. CDR3 in amino acids: CASSENEYTQYF. In DNA, the CDR3 is TGTGCCAGCAGTGAAAACGAGTATACGCAGTATTTT.

The gene calls are TRBV28 and TRBJ1-6; 8 positions agree with TRBD1. Germline V CDR1 and CDR2: MDHEN, SYDVKM. V lost 8 bases and J lost 8; bases outside the gene matches: 11. The CDR3 extends over 15 amino acids. CDR3 sequence: CASSTTGGGDSPLHF. The CDR3 coding sequence is TGTGCCAGCTCCACTACAGGGGGTGGCGATTCACCCCTCCACTTT.

The table lists this clone with a few counts. The chain is built from TRBV5-3 and TRBJ1-2, with a tentative D call TRBD1 (5 bases). TRBV5-3 is given ORF status, its function remaining uncertain. The CDR3 covers 12 residues. The V end was cut by 2 bases, the J end by 8 bases, with 10 bases between. The CDR3 DNA reads as TGTGCCAGAAGCTTTGGTCAGGGAGGCTACACCTTC. Encoded protein: CARSFGQGGYTF.

The V and J genes are TRBV9 and TRBJ2-3; 8 bases line up with TRBD2. The CDR3 is 15 residues long. Losses at the gene ends were 0 bases for V and 3 bases for J; bases not matched to a gene: 3. Per germline, CDR1 SGDLS and CDR2 YYNGEE. The CDR3 is CASSVGGGQTDTQYF. The DNA of the CDR3 is TGTGCCAGCAGCGTAGGCGGGGGGCAAACAGATACGCAGTATTTT.

This clone appeared a single time. The rearrangement links TRBV5-1 to TRBJ2-5; D perhaps matches TRBD2 (6 bases). The CDR3 loop spans 13 amino acids. Germline loops: CDR1 SGHRS, CDR2 YFSETQ. Trimming removed 3 bases at V and 3 bases at J, with 9 bases between. The CDR3 loop reads CASSYWEEETQYF. DNA of the CDR3: TGCGCCAGCAGCTACTGGGAGGAAGAGACCCAGTACTTC.

A single count supports this clone. This chain connects TRBV28 to TRBJ1-3; D is unclear. V lost 3 bases and J lost 0, with 6 bases in between. Germline V gene sequence: CDR1 MDHEN, CDR2 SYDVKM. There are 14 residues in the CDR3. DNA of the CDR3: TGTGCCAGCAGTTTGTCGGCCTCTGGAAACACCATATATTTT. This codes for CASSLSASGNTIYF.

Comments on this clone: Compared with germline, one end of the junction differs, possibly owing to a read error. CDR3 DNA: TGTGCCAGCAGTTTATGGGATGGGACCCGGTACTTC. Translation: CASSLWDGTRYF. This chain uses TRBV28 with TRBJ2-5, with D perhaps matching TRBD1 or TRBD2 (5 bases each). The germline V gene has CDR1 MDHEN and CDR2 SYDVKM. CDR3 length: 12 amino acids. Full variable domain (rest looked up from reference TRBV28 and TRBJ2-5): DVKVTQSSRYLVKRTGEKVFLECVQDMDHENMFWYRQDPGLGLRLIYFSYDVKMKEKGDIPEGYSVSREKKERFSLILESASTNQTSMYLCASSLWDGTRYFGPGTRLLVL.

The count of this clone is one. This rearrangement joins TRBV2 to TRBJ2-6; a possible D gene is TRBD2 (7 bases). The germline V gene encodes CDR1 SNHLY and CDR2 FYNNEI. Trimming shortened V by 6 bases and J by 13 bases, and 19 bases separated the two germline ends. This CDR3 has 14 amino acids. Here the CDR3 DNA reads TGTGCCAGCAGAACGGACAGCGGGGCAGGGGTCCTGACTTTC. Residues: CASRTDSGAGVLTF.

This clone was seen a few times. The genes are TRBV13 and TRBJ1-6; 8 bases are shared with TRBD1. Germline CDR1 is PRHDT and CDR2 is FYEKMQ (reference sequence). The junction had 7 bases not matched to a gene; V was cut back by 0 bases and J by 9 bases. This CDR3 spans 16 amino acids. The DNA for the CDR3 is TGTGCCAGCAGCTTAGGAGTCGGACAGGGTAGTTCACCCCTCCACTTT. This codes for CASSLGVGQGSSPLHF.

The J gene is TRBJ2-3, the V gene TRBV5-1; D may match TRBD1 or TRBD2 (5 bases each). In germline, CDR1 is SGHRS, CDR2 YFSETQ. This CDR3 comprises 14 residues. V was pared by 7 bases and J by 0 bases, with 12 bases between. CDR3 protein: CASYRDGSTDTQYF. DNA for the CDR3: TGCGCCAGCTATAGGGACGGAAGCACAGATACGCAGTATTTT.

The chain recombines TRBV25-1 with TRBJ2-2, with TRBD1 identical over 7 bases. Germline lookup yields CDR1 MGHDK and CDR2 SYGVNS. This CDR3 has 15 residues. Germline trimming cut 4 bases from V and 5 bases from J; bases unmatched to any gene: 7. The CDR3 DNA reads as TGTGCCAGCAGTGTCACAGGGGCCCTGACCGGGGAGCTGTTTTTT. This translates into CASSVTGALTGELFF.

V gene TRBV5-4 combines with J gene TRBJ2-3, with a tentative D call TRBD2 (6 bases). Looked up from germline, CDR1 is SGHNT and CDR2 is YYREEE (reference sequence). V dropped 4 bases and J dropped 8 bases, with 20 bases sitting between them. This CDR3 has 15 residues. CDR3 loop: CASSSLSGDAGTQYF. CDR3 coding DNA: TGTGCCAGCAGCAGCCTTTCGGGGGACGCGGGTACGCAGTATTTT.